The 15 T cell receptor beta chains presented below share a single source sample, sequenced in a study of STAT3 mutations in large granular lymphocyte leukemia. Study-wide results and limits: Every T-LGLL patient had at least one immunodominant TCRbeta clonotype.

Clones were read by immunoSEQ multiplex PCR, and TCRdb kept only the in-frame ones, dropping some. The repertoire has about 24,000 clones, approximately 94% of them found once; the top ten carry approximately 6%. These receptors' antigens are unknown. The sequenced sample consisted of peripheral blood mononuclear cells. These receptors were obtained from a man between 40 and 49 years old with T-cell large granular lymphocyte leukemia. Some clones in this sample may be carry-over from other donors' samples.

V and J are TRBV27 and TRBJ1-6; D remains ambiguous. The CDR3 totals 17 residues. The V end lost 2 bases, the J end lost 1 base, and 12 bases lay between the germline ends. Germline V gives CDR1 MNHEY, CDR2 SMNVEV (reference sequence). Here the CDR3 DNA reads TGTGCCAGCAGTTTAGTACCCCCCGGGTCCTATAATTCACCCCTCCACTTT. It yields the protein CASSLVPPGSYNSPLHF.

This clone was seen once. The CDR3 DNA sequence: TGTGCCAGCTCTCCTTTCCGGGACAGGGGGTTCACAGATACGCAGTATTTT. Its protein is CASSPFRDRGFTDTQYF. V and J are TRBV18 and TRBJ2-3; 11 bases are a match to TRBD1. This CDR3 is 17 amino acids long. V lost 6 bases to trimming and J lost 2 bases; unmatched junction nucleotides: 10. The V gene's germline CDR1 is KGHSH and CDR2 LQKENI.

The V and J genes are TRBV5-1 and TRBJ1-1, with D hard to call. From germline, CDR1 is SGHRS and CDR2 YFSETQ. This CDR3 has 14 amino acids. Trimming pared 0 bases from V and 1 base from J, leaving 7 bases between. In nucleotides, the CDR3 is TGCGCCAGCAGCTTGGGGGCGTCGAACACTGAAGCTTTCTTT. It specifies CASSLGASNTEAFF.

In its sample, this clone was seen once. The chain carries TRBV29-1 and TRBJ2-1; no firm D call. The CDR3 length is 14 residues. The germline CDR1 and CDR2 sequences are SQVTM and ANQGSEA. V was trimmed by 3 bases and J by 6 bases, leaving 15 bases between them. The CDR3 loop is CSVEERSYGNEQFF. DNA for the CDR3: TGCAGCGTTGAGGAAAGGAGTTATGGCAATGAGCAGTTCTTC.

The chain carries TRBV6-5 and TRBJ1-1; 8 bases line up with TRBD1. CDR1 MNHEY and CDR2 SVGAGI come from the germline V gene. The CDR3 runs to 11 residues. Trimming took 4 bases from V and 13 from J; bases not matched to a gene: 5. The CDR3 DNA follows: TGTGCCAGCAGTTGGGACAGGAGGGTTTTCTTT. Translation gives CASSWDRRVFF.

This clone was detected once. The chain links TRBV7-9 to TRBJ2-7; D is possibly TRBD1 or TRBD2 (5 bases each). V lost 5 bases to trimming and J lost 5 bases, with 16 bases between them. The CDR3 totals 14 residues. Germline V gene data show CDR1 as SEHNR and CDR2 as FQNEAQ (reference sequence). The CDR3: CASSLDGTAHEQYF. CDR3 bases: TGTGCCAGCAGCCTTGACGGGACGGCCCACGAGCAGTACTTC.

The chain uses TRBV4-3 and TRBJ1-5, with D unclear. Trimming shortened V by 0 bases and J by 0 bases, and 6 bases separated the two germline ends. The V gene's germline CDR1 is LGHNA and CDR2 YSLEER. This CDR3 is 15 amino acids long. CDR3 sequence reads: CASSQDRDSNQPQHF. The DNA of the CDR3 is TGCGCCAGCAGCCAAGATCGAGATAGCAATCAGCCCCAGCATTTT.

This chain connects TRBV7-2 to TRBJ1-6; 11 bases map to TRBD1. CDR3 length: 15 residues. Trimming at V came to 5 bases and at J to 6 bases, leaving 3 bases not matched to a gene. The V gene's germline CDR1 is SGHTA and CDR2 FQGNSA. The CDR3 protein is CASSQGQGGNSPLHF. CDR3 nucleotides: TGTGCCAGCAGCCAGGGACAGGGGGGTAATTCACCCCTCCACTTT. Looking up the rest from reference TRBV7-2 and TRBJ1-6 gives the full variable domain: GAGVSQSPSNKVTEKGKDVELRCDPISGHTALYWYRQSLGQGLEFLIYFQGNSAPDKSGLPSDRFSAERTGGSVSTLTIQRTQQEDSAVYLCASSQGQGGNSPLHFGNGTRLTVT.

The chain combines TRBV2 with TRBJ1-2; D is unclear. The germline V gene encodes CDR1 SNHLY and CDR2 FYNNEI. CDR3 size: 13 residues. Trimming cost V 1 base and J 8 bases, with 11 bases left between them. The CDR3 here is CASSEEASGGYTF. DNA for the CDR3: TGTGCCAGCAGTGAAGAGGCATCGGGGGGCTACACCTTC.

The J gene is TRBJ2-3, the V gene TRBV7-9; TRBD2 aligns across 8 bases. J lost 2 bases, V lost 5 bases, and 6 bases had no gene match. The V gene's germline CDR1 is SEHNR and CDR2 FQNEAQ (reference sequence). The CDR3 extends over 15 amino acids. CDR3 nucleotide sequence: TGTGCCAGCAGCCCGGGAGCGGGGGACACAGATACGCAGTATTTT. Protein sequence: CASSPGAGDTDTQYF.

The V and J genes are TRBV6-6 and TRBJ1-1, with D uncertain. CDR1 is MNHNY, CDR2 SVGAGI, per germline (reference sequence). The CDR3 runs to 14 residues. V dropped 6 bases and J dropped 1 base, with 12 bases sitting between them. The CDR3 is CASRPTLQNTEAFF. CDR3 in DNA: TGTGCCAGCAGACCGACCCTACAGAACACTGAAGCTTTCTTT.

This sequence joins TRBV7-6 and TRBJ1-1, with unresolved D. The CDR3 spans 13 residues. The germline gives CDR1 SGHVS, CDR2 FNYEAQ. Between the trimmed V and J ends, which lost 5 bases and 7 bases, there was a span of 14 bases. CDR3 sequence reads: CASSPRTALEAFF. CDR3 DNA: TGTGCCAGCAGCCCCCGTACAGCGCTTGAAGCTTTCTTT.

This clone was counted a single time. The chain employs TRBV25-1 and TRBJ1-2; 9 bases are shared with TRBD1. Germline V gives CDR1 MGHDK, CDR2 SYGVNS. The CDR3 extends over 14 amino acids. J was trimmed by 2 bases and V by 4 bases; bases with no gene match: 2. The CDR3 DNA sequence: TGTGCCAGCAGTGCGGGACAGGGAAACTATGGCTACACCTTC. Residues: CASSAGQGNYGYTF.

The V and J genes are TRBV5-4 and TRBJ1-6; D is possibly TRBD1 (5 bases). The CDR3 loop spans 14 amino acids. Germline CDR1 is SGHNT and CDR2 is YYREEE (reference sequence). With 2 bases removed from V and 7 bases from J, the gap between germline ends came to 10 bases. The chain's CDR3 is CASSFRDGNSPLHF. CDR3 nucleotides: TGTGCCAGCAGCTTCCGGGACGGGAATTCACCCCTCCACTTT.

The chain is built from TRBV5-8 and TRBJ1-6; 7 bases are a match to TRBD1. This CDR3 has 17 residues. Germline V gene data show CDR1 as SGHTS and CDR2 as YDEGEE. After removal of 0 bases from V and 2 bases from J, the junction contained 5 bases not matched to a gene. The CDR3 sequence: CASSLVRTGAYNSPLHF. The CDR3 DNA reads TGTGCCAGCAGCTTGGTGAGGACAGGTGCCTATAATTCACCCCTCCACTTT.